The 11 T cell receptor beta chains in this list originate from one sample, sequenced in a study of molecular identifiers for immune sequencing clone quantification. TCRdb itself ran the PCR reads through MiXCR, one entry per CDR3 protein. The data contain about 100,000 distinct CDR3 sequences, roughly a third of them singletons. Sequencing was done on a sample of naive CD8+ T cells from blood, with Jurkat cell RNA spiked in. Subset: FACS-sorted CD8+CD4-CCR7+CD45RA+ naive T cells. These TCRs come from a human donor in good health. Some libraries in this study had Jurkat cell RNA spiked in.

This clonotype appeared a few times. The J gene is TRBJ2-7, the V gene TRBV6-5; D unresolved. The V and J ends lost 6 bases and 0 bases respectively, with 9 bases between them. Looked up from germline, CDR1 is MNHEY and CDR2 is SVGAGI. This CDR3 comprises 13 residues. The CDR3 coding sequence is TGTGCCAGCAGCGGCCGGAGCTCCTACGAGCAGTACTTC. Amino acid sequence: CASSGRSSYEQYF.

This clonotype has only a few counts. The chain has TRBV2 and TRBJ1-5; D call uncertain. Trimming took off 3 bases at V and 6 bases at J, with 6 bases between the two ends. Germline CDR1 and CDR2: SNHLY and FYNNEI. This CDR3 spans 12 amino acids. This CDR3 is CASSEQPQPQHF. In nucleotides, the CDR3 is TGTGCCAGCAGTGAGCAACCTCAGCCCCAGCATTTT.

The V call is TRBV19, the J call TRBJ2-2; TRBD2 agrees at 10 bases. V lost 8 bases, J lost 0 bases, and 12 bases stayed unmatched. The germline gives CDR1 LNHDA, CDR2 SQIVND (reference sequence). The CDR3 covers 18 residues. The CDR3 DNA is TGTGCCAGTCTGCGGACTAGCGGAACCTACGCGAACACCGGGGAGCTGTTTTTT. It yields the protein CASLRTSGTYANTGELFF.

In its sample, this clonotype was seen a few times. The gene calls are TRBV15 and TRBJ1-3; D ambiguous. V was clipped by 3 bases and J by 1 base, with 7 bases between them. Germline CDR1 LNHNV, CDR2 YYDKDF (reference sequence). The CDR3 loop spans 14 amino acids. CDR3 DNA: TGTGCCACCAGCAGGGGCGAATCTGGAAACACCATATATTTT. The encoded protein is CATSRGESGNTIYF. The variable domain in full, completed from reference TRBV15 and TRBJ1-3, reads DAMVIQNPRYQVTQFGKPVTLSCSQTLNHNVMYWYQQKSSQAPKLLFHYYDKDFNNEADTPDNFQSRRPNTSFCFLDIRSPGLGDTAMYLCATSRGESGNTIYFGEGSWLTVV.

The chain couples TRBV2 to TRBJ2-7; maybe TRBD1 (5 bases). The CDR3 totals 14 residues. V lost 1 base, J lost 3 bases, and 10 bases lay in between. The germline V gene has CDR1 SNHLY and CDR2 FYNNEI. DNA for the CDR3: TGTGCCAGCAGTGAAGGGACAAGTAACTACGAGCAGTACTTC. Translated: CASSEGTSNYEQYF.

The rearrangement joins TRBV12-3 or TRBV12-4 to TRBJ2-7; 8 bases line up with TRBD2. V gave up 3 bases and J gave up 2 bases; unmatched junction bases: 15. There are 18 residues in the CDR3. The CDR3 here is CASSFVGLAGQNPYEQYF. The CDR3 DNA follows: TGTGCCAGCAGTTTTGTTGGCTTAGCGGGGCAAAACCCCTACGAGCAGTACTTC.

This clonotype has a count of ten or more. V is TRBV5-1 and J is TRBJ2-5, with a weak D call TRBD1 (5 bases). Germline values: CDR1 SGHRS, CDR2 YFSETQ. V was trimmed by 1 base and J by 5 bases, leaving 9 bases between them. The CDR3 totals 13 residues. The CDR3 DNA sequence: TGCGCCAGCAGCTTGTGGGCAGGGGAGACCCAGTACTTC. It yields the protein CASSLWAGETQYF.

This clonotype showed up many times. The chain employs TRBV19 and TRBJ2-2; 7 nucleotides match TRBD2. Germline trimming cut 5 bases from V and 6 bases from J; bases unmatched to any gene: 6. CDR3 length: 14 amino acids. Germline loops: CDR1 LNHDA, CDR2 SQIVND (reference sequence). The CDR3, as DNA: TGTGCCAGTAGTTCCGCGGGAGCCGCCGGGGAGCTGTTTTTT. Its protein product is CASSSAGAAGELFF.

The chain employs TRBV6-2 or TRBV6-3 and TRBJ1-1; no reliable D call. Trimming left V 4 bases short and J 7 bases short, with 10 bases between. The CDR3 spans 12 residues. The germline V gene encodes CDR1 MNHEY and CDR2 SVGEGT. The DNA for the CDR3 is TGTGCCAGCAGTTGGTTGGGGATTGAAGCTTTCTTT. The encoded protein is CASSWLGIEAFF.

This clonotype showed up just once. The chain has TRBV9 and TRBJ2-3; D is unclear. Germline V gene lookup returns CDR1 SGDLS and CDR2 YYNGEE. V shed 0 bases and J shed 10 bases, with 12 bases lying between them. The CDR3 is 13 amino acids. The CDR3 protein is CASSVVSGDSQYF. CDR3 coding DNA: TGTGCCAGCAGCGTAGTTAGTGGTGATTCGCAGTATTTT.

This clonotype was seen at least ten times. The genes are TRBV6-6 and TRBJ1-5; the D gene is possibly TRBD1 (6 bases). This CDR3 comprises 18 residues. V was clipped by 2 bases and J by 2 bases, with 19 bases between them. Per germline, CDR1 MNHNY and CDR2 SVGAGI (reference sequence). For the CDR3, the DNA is TGTGCCAGCAGTTACCGGTTACAGGGAAGAGGTGGCAATCAGCCCCAGCATTTT. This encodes CASSYRLQGRGGNQPQHF.